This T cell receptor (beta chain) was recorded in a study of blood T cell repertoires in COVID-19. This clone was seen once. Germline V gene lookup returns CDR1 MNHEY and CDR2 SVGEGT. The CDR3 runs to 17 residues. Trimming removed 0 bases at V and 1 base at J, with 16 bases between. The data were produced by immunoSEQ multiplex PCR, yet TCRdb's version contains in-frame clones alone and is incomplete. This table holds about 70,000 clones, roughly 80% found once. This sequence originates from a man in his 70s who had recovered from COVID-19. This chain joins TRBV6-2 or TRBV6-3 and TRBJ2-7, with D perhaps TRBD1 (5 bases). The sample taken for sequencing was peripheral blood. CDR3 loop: CASSYSTSSDSSYEQYF. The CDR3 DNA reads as TGTGCCAGCAGTTACTCGACTTCCTCCGACAGTTCCTACGAGCAGTACTTC.